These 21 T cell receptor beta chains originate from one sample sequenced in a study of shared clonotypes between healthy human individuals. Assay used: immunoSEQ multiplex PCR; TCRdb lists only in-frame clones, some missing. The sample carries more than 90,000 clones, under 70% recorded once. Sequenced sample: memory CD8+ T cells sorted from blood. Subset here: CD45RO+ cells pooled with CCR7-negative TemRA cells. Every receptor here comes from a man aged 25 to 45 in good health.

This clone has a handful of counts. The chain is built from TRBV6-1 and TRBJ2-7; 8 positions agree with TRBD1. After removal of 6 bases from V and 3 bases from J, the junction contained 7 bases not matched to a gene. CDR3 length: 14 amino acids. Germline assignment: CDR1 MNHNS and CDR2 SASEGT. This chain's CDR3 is CASSPDRVSYEQYF. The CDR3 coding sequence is TGTGCCAGCAGCCCGGACAGGGTGAGCTACGAGCAGTACTTC.

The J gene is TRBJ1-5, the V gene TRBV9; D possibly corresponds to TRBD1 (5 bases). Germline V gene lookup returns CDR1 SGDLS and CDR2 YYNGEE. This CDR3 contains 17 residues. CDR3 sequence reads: CGAHDSHITYSNQPQHF. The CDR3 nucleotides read TGTGGCGCCCACGACAGCCACATTACATATAGCAATCAGCCCCAGCATTTT. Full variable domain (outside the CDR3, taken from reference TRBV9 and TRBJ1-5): DSGVTQTPKHLITATGQRVTLRCSPRSGDLSVYWYQQSLDQGLQFLIQYYNGEERAKGNILERFSAQQFPDLHSELNLSSLELGDSALYFCGAHDSHITYSNQPQHFGDGTRLSIL.

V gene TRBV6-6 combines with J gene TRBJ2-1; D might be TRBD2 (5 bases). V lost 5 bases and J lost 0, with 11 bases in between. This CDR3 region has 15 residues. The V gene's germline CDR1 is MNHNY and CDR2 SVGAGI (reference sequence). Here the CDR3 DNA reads TGTGCCAGCAGTCCCACTAGGGTCTCCTACAATGAGCAGTTCTTC. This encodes CASSPTRVSYNEQFF.

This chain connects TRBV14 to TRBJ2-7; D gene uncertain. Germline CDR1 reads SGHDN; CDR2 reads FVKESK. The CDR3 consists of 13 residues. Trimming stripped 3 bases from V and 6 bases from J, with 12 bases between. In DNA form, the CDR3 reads TGTGCCAGCAGCCACGCCGGTCCCGGCGAGCAGTACTTC. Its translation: CASSHAGPGEQYF.

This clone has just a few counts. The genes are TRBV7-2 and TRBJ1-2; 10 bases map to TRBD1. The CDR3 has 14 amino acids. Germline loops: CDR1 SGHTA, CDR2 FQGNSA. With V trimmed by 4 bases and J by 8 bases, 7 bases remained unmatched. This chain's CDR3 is CASSYGTGVAGYTF. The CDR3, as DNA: TGTGCCAGCAGCTACGGGACAGGGGTGGCGGGCTACACCTTC.

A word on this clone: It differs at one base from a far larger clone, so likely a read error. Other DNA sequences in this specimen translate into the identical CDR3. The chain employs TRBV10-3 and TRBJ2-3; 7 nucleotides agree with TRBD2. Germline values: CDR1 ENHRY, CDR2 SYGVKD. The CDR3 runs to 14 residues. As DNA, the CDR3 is TGTGCCATCAGTGAAGGGCGGGAGACAGATACGCAATATTTT. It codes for CAISEGRETDTQYF.

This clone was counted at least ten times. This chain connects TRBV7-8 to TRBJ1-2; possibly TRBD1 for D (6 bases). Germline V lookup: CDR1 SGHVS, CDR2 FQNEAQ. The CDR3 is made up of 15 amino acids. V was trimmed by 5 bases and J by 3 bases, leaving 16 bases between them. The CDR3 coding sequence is TGTGCCAGCAGCCTACTCGAGGGGGTGGACTATGGCTACACCTTC. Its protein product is CASSLLEGVDYGYTF.

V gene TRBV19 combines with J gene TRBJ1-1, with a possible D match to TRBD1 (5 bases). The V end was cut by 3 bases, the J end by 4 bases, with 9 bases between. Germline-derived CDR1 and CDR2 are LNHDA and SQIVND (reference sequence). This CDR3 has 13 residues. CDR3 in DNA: TGTGCCAGTAGTATCGGGACGGTCACTGAAGCTTTCTTT. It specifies CASSIGTVTEAFF.

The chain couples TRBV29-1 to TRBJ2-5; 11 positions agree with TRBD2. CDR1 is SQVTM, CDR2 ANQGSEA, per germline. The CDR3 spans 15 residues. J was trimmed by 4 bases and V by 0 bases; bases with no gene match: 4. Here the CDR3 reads CSVEEGGLAGETQYF. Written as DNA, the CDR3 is TGCAGCGTTGAAGAAGGAGGACTAGCGGGAGAGACCCAGTACTTC.

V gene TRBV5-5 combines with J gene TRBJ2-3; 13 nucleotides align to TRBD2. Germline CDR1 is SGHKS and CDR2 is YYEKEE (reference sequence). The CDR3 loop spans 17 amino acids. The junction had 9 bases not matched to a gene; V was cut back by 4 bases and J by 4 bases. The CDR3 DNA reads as TGTGCCAGCAGCCAAGAACTAGCGGGAGGGCCGGCAGATACGCAGTATTTT. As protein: CASSQELAGGPADTQYF.

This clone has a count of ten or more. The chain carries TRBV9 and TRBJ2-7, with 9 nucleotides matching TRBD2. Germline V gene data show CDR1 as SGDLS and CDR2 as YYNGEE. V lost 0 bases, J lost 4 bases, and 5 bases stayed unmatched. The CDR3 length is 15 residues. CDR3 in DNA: TGTGCCAGCAGCGTAGTAGCGGGAGTGGGGTACGAGCAGTACTTC. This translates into CASSVVAGVGYEQYF.

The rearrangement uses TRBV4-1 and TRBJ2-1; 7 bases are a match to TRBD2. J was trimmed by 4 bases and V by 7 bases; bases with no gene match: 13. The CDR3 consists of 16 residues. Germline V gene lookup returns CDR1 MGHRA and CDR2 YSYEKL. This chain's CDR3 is CASTDGPSGTYNEQFF. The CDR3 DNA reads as TGCGCCAGCACCGACGGGCCTAGCGGAACTTACAATGAGCAGTTCTTC.

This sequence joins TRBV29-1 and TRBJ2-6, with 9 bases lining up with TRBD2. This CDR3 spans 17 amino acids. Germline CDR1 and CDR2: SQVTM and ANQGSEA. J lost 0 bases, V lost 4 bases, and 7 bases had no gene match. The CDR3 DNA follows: TGCAGCGTTGCGGGCGGGAGGGGGAGCTCTGGGGCCAACGTCCTGACTTTC. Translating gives CSVAGGRGSSGANVLTF.

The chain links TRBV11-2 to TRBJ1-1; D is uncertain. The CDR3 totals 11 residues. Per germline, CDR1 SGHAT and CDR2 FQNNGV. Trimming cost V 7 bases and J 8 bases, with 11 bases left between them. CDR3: CASNPVGEAFF. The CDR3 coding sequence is TGTGCCAGCAACCCCGTAGGAGAAGCTTTCTTT.

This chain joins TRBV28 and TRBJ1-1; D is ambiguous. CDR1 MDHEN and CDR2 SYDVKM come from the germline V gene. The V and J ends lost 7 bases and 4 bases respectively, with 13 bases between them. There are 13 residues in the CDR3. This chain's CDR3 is CASTTRARTEAFF. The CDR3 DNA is TGTGCCAGCACCACAAGGGCCCGCACTGAAGCTTTCTTT.

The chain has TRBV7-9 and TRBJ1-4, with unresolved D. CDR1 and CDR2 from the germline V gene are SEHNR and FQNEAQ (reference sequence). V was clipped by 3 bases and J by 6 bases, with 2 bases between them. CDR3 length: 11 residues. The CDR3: CASSFDEKLFF. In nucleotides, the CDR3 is TGTGCCAGCAGCTTCGATGAAAAACTGTTTTTT.

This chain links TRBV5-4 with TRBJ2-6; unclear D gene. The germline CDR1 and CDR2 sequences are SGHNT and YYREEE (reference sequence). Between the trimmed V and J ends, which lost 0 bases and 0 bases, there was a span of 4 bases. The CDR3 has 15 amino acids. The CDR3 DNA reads TGTGCCAGCAGCTTGGAGGGCTCTGGGGCCAACGTCCTGACTTTC. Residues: CASSLEGSGANVLTF.

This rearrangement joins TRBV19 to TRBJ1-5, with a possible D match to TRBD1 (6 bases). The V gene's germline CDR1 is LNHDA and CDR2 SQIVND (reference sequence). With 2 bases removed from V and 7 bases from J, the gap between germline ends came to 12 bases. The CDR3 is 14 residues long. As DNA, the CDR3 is TGTGCCAGTAGTATACAGGGGAGGGGGCAGCCCCAGCATTTT. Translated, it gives CASSIQGRGQPQHF.

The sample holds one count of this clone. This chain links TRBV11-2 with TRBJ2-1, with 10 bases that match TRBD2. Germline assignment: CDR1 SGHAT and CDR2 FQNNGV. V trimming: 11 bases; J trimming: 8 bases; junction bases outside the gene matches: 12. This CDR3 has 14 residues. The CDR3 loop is CASAGTSDEDEQFF. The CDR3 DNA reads TGTGCCTCCGCCGGGACTAGCGACGAGGATGAGCAGTTCTTC. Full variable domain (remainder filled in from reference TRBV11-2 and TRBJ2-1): EAGVAQSPRYKIIEKRQSVAFWCNPISGHATLYWYQQILGQGPKLLIQFQNNGVVDDSQLPKDRFSAERLKGVDSTLKIQPAKLEDSAVYLCASAGTSDEDEQFFGPGTRLTVL.

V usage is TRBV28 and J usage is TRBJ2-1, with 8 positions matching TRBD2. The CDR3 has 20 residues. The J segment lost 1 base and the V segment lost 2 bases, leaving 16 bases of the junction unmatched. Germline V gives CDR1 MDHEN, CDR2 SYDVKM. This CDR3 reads CASSLPRERELLRSYNEQFF. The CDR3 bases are TGTGCCAGCAGTTTACCCCGTGAGCGGGAGCTTTTGAGGTCCTACAATGAGCAGTTCTTC. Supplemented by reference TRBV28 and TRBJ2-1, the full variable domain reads DVKVTQSSRYLVKRTGEKVFLECVQDMDHENMFWYRQDPGLGLRLIYFSYDVKMKEKGDIPEGYSVSREKKERFSLILESASTNQTSMYLCASSLPRERELLRSYNEQFFGPGTRLTVL.

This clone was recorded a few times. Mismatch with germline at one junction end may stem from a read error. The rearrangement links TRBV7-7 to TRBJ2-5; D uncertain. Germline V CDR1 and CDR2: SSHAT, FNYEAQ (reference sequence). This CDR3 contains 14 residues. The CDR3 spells CASSLFQAQETQYF. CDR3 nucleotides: TGTGCTAGCAGCTTATTCCAGGCACAAGAGACCCAGTACTTC.